These 28 T cell receptor beta chains originate from one sample sequenced in a study of CD8 T cells in ankylosing spondylitis. TCRdb reprocessed the 5' RACE reads with MiXCR, giving one entry per CDR3 protein. Of about 42,000 distinct CDR3 sequences listed, roughly 2.5% are singletons. Sequencing was carried out using blood, either unsorted or a sorted T cell fraction (not recorded which). The receptors were gathered from a male donor with ankylosing spondylitis or in good health (not recorded which).

This clonotype was seen ten or more times. This CDR3 is CASSSGLAYSGANVLTF. Written as DNA, the CDR3 is TGTGCCAGCAGCTCCGGACTAGCCTACTCTGGGGCCAACGTCCTGACTTTC. This chain connects TRBV9 to TRBJ2-6; 8 positions match TRBD2. Germline V lookup: CDR1 SGDLS, CDR2 YYNGEE. V lost 4 bases, J lost 0 bases, and 6 bases stayed unmatched. This CDR3 has 17 residues.

This clonotype was counted ten times or more. This chain joins TRBV9 and TRBJ2-2; D is possibly TRBD2 (6 bases). V was pared by 4 bases and J by 1 base, with 14 bases between. The CDR3 has 16 amino acids. Germline lookup yields CDR1 SGDLS and CDR2 YYNGEE. This CDR3 is CASSPRAGRNTGELFF. For the CDR3, the DNA is TGTGCCAGCAGCCCCAGAGCGGGCCGGAACACCGGGGAGCTGTTTTTT.

This clonotype was recorded many times. The rearrangement uses TRBV9 and TRBJ2-7; 13 nucleotides align to TRBD2. This CDR3 comprises 15 residues. The germline CDR1 and CDR2 sequences are SGDLS and YYNGEE. V lost 3 bases and J lost 3; bases outside the gene matches: 3. The CDR3, as DNA: TGTGCCAGCAGCGCGGGGACTAGCGGGATCTACGAGCAGTACTTC. It yields the protein CASSAGTSGIYEQYF.

This clonotype has ten or more counts. The chain links TRBV9 to TRBJ2-5, with unresolved D. Germline V gives CDR1 SGDLS, CDR2 YYNGEE. The CDR3 spans 14 residues. Trimming left V 0 bases short and J 5 bases short, with 11 bases between. The CDR3 sequence is CASSVEGGHETQYF. CDR3 nucleotides: TGTGCCAGCAGCGTAGAGGGCGGCCACGAGACCCAGTACTTC.

In this sample, this clonotype turned up many times. This sequence joins TRBV9 and TRBJ2-7; TRBD2 is a possible D gene (8 bases). The CDR3 has 14 amino acids. The V gene lost 2 bases and the J gene lost 2 bases, with 11 bases spanning the gap. Germline-derived CDR1 and CDR2 are SGDLS and YYNGEE. For the CDR3, the DNA is TGTGCCAGCAGCGTTAGCGGGACAGCCTACGAGCAGTACTTC. Translating it yields CASSVSGTAYEQYF.

This clonotype was detected a few times. The rearrangement joins TRBV9 to TRBJ1-2; no clear D. Trimming took off 0 bases at V and 7 bases at J, with 7 bases between the two ends. The CDR3 length is 12 residues. From germline, CDR1 is SGDLS and CDR2 YYNGEE. CDR3 coding DNA: TGTGCCAGCAGCGTAGGCCTCTCTGGCTACACCTTC. It specifies CASSVGLSGYTF.

This clonotype was found many times. The chain couples TRBV9 to TRBJ2-1; D is possibly TRBD2 (6 bases). Germline loops: CDR1 SGDLS, CDR2 YYNGEE. The CDR3 covers 16 residues. V lost 0 bases to trimming and J lost 6 bases, with 16 bases between them. CDR3 amino acids: CASSVGPGGWGNEQFF. The CDR3 coding sequence is TGTGCCAGCAGCGTAGGTCCAGGAGGGTGGGGCAATGAGCAGTTCTTC. Full variable domain (rest looked up from reference TRBV9 and TRBJ2-1): DSGVTQTPKHLITATGQRVTLRCSPRSGDLSVYWYQQSLDQGLQFLIQYYNGEERAKGNILERFSAQQFPDLHSELNLSSLELGDSALYFCASSVGPGGWGNEQFFGPGTRLTVL.

The sample holds many counts of this clonotype. This sequence joins TRBV9 and TRBJ2-5, with TRBD2 matching 12 bases. The CDR3 runs 16 residues. Germline CDR1 and CDR2: SGDLS and YYNGEE. V lost 3 bases, J lost 5 bases, and 8 bases stayed unmatched. CDR3 in amino acids: CASSATTSGSGETQYF. The DNA of the CDR3 is TGTGCCAGCAGCGCGACGACTAGCGGGAGTGGGGAGACCCAGTACTTC.

This clonotype was seen at least ten times. The V call is TRBV9, the J call TRBJ2-3; no firm D call. Germline-derived CDR1 and CDR2 are SGDLS and YYNGEE. V dropped 4 bases and J dropped 0 bases, with 18 bases sitting between them. The CDR3 runs 17 residues. Here the CDR3 DNA reads TGTGCCAGCAGCTGGATCATGGGTCCAGCGAGCACAGATACGCAGTATTTT. Translation gives CASSWIMGPASTDTQYF.

This clonotype was detected ten times or more. The chain joins TRBV9 to TRBJ2-2, with D possibly TRBD1 on 6 matching bases. Germline V CDR1 and CDR2: SGDLS, YYNGEE. The V end was cut by 2 bases, the J end by 5 bases, with 10 bases between. This CDR3 has 14 residues. As DNA, the CDR3 is TGTGCCAGCAGCGTGTCAGGGGCGACCGGGGAGCTGTTTTTT. Translated: CASSVSGATGELFF. Supplemented by reference TRBV9 and TRBJ2-2, the full variable domain reads DSGVTQTPKHLITATGQRVTLRCSPRSGDLSVYWYQQSLDQGLQFLIQYYNGEERAKGNILERFSAQQFPDLHSELNLSSLELGDSALYFCASSVSGATGELFFGEGSRLTVL.

This clonotype was counted at least ten times. V usage is TRBV9 and J usage is TRBJ2-1, with TRBD2 matching 11 bases. Trimming took 4 bases from V and 2 from J; bases not matched to a gene: 5. This CDR3 has 16 residues. Germline CDR1 reads SGDLS; CDR2 reads YYNGEE. The CDR3 loop is CASSPQLAGAYNEQFF. CDR3 sequence (DNA): TGTGCCAGCAGCCCCCAACTAGCGGGAGCCTACAATGAGCAGTTCTTC.

This clonotype was counted many times. This sequence joins TRBV9 and TRBJ2-3, with TRBD1 as a possible D gene (5 bases). Germline V CDR1 and CDR2: SGDLS, YYNGEE. V lost 0 bases to trimming and J lost 4 bases, with 12 bases between them. The CDR3 sequence is 15 residues long. The CDR3 reads CASSVDYRISDTQYF. CDR3 bases: TGTGCCAGCAGCGTAGATTACAGGATCTCAGATACGCAGTATTTT.

The table lists this clonotype with many counts. The rearrangement uses TRBV9 and TRBJ2-2; 7 bases are shared with TRBD2. The ends lost 4 bases at V and 13 bases at J; junction bases unmatched: 13. This CDR3 has 14 amino acids. Germline lookup yields CDR1 SGDLS and CDR2 YYNGEE. The CDR3 nucleotides read TGTGCCAGCAGCCCCAACCCGACTAGCAAGCCGCTGTTTTTT. This sequence encodes CASSPNPTSKPLFF.

This clonotype was observed at least ten times. The chain is built from TRBV9 and TRBJ2-1; 8 bases agree with TRBD2. Germline values: CDR1 SGDLS, CDR2 YYNGEE. This CDR3 comprises 16 residues. J gave up 1 base and V 4 bases, and 7 bases lay outside the gene matches. CDR3 in amino acids: CASSPLSGISYNEQFF. DNA of the CDR3: TGTGCCAGCAGCCCCCTTAGCGGGATTTCCTACAATGAGCAGTTCTTC.

This clonotype has ten or more counts. The chain links TRBV9 to TRBJ2-2; tentatively, D is TRBD2 (7 bases). Germline V CDR1 and CDR2: SGDLS, YYNGEE. The V end was cut by 6 bases, the J end by 5 bases, with 20 bases between. This CDR3 comprises 16 residues. CDR3 sequence: CASNRRGGITTGELFF. The CDR3 coding sequence is TGTGCCAGCAACAGAAGGGGGGGCATAACAACCGGGGAGCTGTTTTTT.

The sample holds many counts of this clonotype. V and J are TRBV9 and TRBJ2-7; 8 nucleotides line up with TRBD2. CDR3 size: 15 residues. V lost 0 bases, J lost 4 bases, and 6 bases stayed unmatched. The V gene's germline CDR1 is SGDLS and CDR2 YYNGEE. The CDR3 DNA reads TGTGCCAGCAGCGTAGGGTCTAGCGGGTATTACGAGCAGTACTTC. Protein sequence: CASSVGSSGYYEQYF.

A few counts support this clonotype. A much larger clone sits a single nucleotide away, making a read error possible. The V gene is TRBV9, the J gene TRBJ1-1; D remains ambiguous. The CDR3 consists of 15 residues. Germline CDR1 SGDLS, CDR2 YYNGEE. The CDR3 here is CASSPSEARETEDFF. In DNA form, the CDR3 reads TGTGCCAGCAGCCCTTCTGAGGCAAGGGAGACTGAAGATTTCTTT.

This clonotype was observed many times. The V call is TRBV9, the J call TRBJ2-5, with 9 bases matching TRBD2. The CDR3 has 14 residues. Germline V gene lookup returns CDR1 SGDLS and CDR2 YYNGEE. With V trimmed by 4 bases and J by 2 bases, 3 bases remained unmatched. The CDR3 coding sequence is TGTGCCAGCAGCATAGGACTAGCGCAAGAGACCCAGTACTTC. Its protein is CASSIGLAQETQYF. The variable domain in full, with the rest retrieved from reference TRBV9 and TRBJ2-5, is DSGVTQTPKHLITATGQRVTLRCSPRSGDLSVYWYQQSLDQGLQFLIQYYNGEERAKGNILERFSAQQFPDLHSELNLSSLELGDSALYFCASSIGLAQETQYFGPGTRLLVL.

This clonotype came up many times. The chain is built from TRBV21-1 and TRBJ1-5; the D call of TRBD1 is as the table states it, not checked on the DNA. TRBV21-1 is a documented pseudogene. This CDR3 is 16 amino acids long. In DNA form, the CDR3 reads TGTGCCAGCAGCAAAGGGGACCGGGACAGCAATCAGCCCCAGCATTTT. It translates to CASSKGDRDSNQPQHF.

The chain combines TRBV9 with TRBJ2-2; D not certain. The CDR3 extends over 15 amino acids. CDR1 and CDR2 (germline): SGDLS, YYNGEE. V lost 0 bases and J lost 5, with 11 bases in between. CDR3 loop: CASSVAAPITGELFF. CDR3 coding DNA: TGTGCCAGCAGCGTAGCTGCCCCAATTACCGGGGAGCTGTTTTTT. Full variable domain (missing parts from reference TRBV9 and TRBJ2-2): DSGVTQTPKHLITATGQRVTLRCSPRSGDLSVYWYQQSLDQGLQFLIQYYNGEERAKGNILERFSAQQFPDLHSELNLSSLELGDSALYFCASSVAAPITGELFFGEGSRLTVL.

Many counts were recorded for this clonotype. V usage is TRBV9 and J usage is TRBJ2-7; D is possibly TRBD2 (5 bases). Germline CDR1 and CDR2: SGDLS and YYNGEE. The CDR3 runs 15 residues. The V gene lost 1 base and the J gene lost 2 bases, with 13 bases spanning the gap. The chain's CDR3 is CASSVRSGAAYEQYF. DNA for the CDR3: TGTGCCAGCAGCGTAAGAAGCGGAGCCGCCTACGAGCAGTACTTC. Full variable domain (rest looked up from reference TRBV9 and TRBJ2-7): DSGVTQTPKHLITATGQRVTLRCSPRSGDLSVYWYQQSLDQGLQFLIQYYNGEERAKGNILERFSAQQFPDLHSELNLSSLELGDSALYFCASSVRSGAAYEQYFGPGTRLTVT.

This clonotype was seen at least ten times. The chain recombines TRBV9 with TRBJ2-7, with D perhaps being TRBD1 or TRBD2 (6 bases each). Deletions cut 0 bases from V and 1 base from J, with 11 bases between. The CDR3 runs 15 residues. CDR1 is SGDLS, CDR2 YYNGEE, per germline. Here the CDR3 reads CASSVDGGGSYEQYF. The CDR3, as DNA: TGTGCCAGCAGCGTAGATGGAGGGGGATCCTACGAGCAGTACTTC.

This clonotype appeared many times. The V call is TRBV9, the J call TRBJ2-3; no reliable D call. There are 16 residues in the CDR3. V was pared by 0 bases and J by 4 bases, with 15 bases between. Germline V lookup: CDR1 SGDLS, CDR2 YYNGEE. As DNA, the CDR3 is TGTGCCAGCAGCGTAGGTCTGTCCCCCGGCGCAGATACGCAGTATTTT. This codes for CASSVGLSPGADTQYF.

This clonotype was counted at least ten times. The chain has TRBV9 and TRBJ1-1; maybe TRBD1 (6 bases). Germline CDR1 reads SGDLS; CDR2 reads YYNGEE. V lost 6 bases and J lost 4, with 13 bases in between. The CDR3 length is 13 residues. CDR3 protein: CASMGAFSTEAFF. The CDR3 DNA is TGTGCCAGCATGGGGGCGTTTAGCACTGAAGCTTTCTTT.

At least ten counts were recorded for this clonotype. The chain uses TRBV9 and TRBJ2-5; 11 bases align to TRBD2. The CDR3 extends over 15 amino acids. CDR1 and CDR2 (germline): SGDLS, YYNGEE. Germline trimming cut 4 bases from V and 2 bases from J; bases unmatched to any gene: 4. This CDR3 reads CASSPLAGGQETQYF. DNA for the CDR3: TGTGCCAGCAGCCCTCTAGCGGGAGGACAAGAGACCCAGTACTTC.

This clonotype was detected many times. The chain is built from TRBV9 and TRBJ1-2, with TRBD1 as a possible D gene (5 bases). There are 16 residues in the CDR3. Trimming stripped 0 bases from V and 0 bases from J, with 12 bases between. Germline values: CDR1 SGDLS, CDR2 YYNGEE. The CDR3 DNA sequence: TGTGCCAGCAGCGTAGCTAACAGGCCCGCTAACTATGGCTACACCTTC. Amino acid sequence: CASSVANRPANYGYTF.

This clonotype has ten or more counts. This chain uses TRBV9 with TRBJ2-1; maybe TRBD1 (5 bases). V was shortened by 0 bases and J by 4 bases, with 17 bases between the two germline ends. Germline CDR1 SGDLS, CDR2 YYNGEE. CDR3 length equals 17 residues. CDR3 residues: CASSVAGAQGFYNEQFF. DNA for the CDR3: TGTGCCAGCAGCGTAGCTGGGGCCCAGGGATTTTACAATGAGCAGTTCTTC.

This clonotype came up a few times. V and J are TRBV9 and TRBJ2-2; D might be TRBD2 (7 bases). The CDR3 has 14 amino acids. V dropped 4 bases and J dropped 6 bases, with 13 bases sitting between them. Germline assignment: CDR1 SGDLS and CDR2 YYNGEE. CDR3 coding DNA: TGTGCCAGCAGCATTCGGGGGGCCCCCGGGGAGCTGTTTTTT. This translates into CASSIRGAPGELFF.